The present entry profiles one TCR beta chain with its context. The study enrolled healthy HIV-negative adults without recent acute infections or vaccinations as donors. This sample was included in a study of shared clonotypes between healthy human individuals. Study context: The donor group consisted of a couple of women and a few men, aged 18 to 49.

Assay: immunoSEQ multiplex PCR; the TCRdb copy retains only in-frame clones and omits some. The table shows under 1,100,000 clones, with about 84% occurring only once. Trimming took 4 bases from V and 4 from J, leaving 7 bases between them. Germline V gene lookup returns CDR1 DFQATT and CDR2 SNEGSKA (reference sequence). The CDR3 extends over 11 amino acids. The receptor was derived from a man between 18 and 29 years old in good health. Some clones in this sample may be carry-over from other donors' samples. The specimen was memory CD4+ T cells from PBMCs. As for subset: CD45RA-negative fraction. The chain carries TRBV20-1 and TRBJ2-5; D not certain. The DNA for the CDR3 is TGCAGTGCTAAAACTGTAGAGACCCAGTACTTC. Translation: CSAKTVETQYF.